Following are 24 T cell receptor beta chains from one sample sequenced in a study of cytomegalovirus exposure and HLA in healthy donors. The study ran its PCR with 60 Vbeta and 13 Jbeta primers. Assay used: immunoSEQ multiplex PCR; TCRdb lists only in-frame clones, some missing. In the table there are 140,000 to 150,000 clones, approximately 80% of which are singletons. The specimen was PBMCs. Source of these receptors: a man aged 40-49 years in good health and CMV-seropositive.

The chain couples TRBV4-1 to TRBJ2-5; TRBD1 matches 7 bases. The CDR3 runs 16 residues. The V gene end was trimmed by 8 bases and the J gene end by 5 bases; junction bases not matched to a gene: 17. CDR1 MGHRA and CDR2 YSYEKL come from the germline V gene. In DNA form, the CDR3 reads TGCGCCAGCCCTATATATTGGGACAGTCTGGAGGAGACCCAGTACTTC. It encodes CASPIYWDSLEETQYF.

This sequence joins TRBV6-5 and TRBJ2-3; 9 nucleotides match TRBD1. The V gene's germline CDR1 is MNHEY and CDR2 SVGAGI. The J segment lost 4 bases and the V segment lost 6 bases, leaving 8 bases of the junction unmatched. This CDR3 is built from 15 residues. CDR3 region: CASRRGTGPSDTQYF. In DNA, the CDR3 is TGTGCCAGCAGAAGGGGGACAGGGCCTTCAGATACGCAGTATTTT.

The V call is TRBV28, the J call TRBJ2-3, with TRBD2 identical over 14 bases. J lost 1 base, V lost 5 bases, and 8 bases had no gene match. Germline V gene lookup returns CDR1 MDHEN and CDR2 SYDVKM. This CDR3 contains 18 residues. Here the CDR3 reads CASSGGLAGVWGTDTQYF. CDR3 DNA sequence: TGTGCCAGCAGTGGGGGACTAGCGGGAGTATGGGGCACAGATACGCAGTATTTT.

This sequence joins TRBV11-2 and TRBJ1-1; D remains ambiguous. The CDR3 contains 15 residues. CDR1 and CDR2 (germline): SGHAT, FQNNGV. Trimming left V 2 bases short and J 0 bases short, with 10 bases between. CDR3 sequence: CASSLREEMNTEAFF. CDR3 DNA: TGTGCCAGCAGCTTACGTGAGGAAATGAACACTGAAGCTTTCTTT.

Here the CDR3 reads CASSLRGIYTAGELFF. The CDR3 DNA sequence: TGTGCCAGCAGCCTCAGGGGGATCTACACAGCCGGGGAGCTGTTTTTT. V usage is TRBV11-2 and J usage is TRBJ2-2, with TRBD1 matching 7 bases. Germline-derived CDR1 and CDR2 are SGHAT and FQNNGV. The V gene end was trimmed by 5 bases and the J gene end by 6 bases; junction bases not matched to a gene: 12. The CDR3 runs 16 residues.

The genes are TRBV13 and TRBJ2-7; D not resolved. From germline, CDR1 is PRHDT and CDR2 FYEKMQ (reference sequence). The CDR3 consists of 13 residues. The V gene lost 2 bases and the J gene lost 1 base, with 6 bases spanning the gap. The CDR3 loop is CASSLTTSYEQYF. The CDR3 DNA is TGTGCCAGCAGCTTAACGACTTCCTACGAGCAGTACTTC.

The chain joins TRBV5-1 to TRBJ2-3, with D unclear. CDR3 length: 13 amino acids. V dropped 4 bases and J dropped 6 bases, with 12 bases sitting between them. Germline V gene sequence: CDR1 SGHRS, CDR2 YFSETQ. CDR3 in amino acids: CASSPVTEDTQYF. The CDR3 DNA is TGCGCCAGCAGCCCGGTTACGGAGGATACGCAGTATTTT.

V gene TRBV15 combines with J gene TRBJ1-3; possibly TRBD1 for D (6 bases). Per the germline V gene, CDR1 is LNHNV and CDR2 is YYDKDF (reference sequence). With 1 base removed from V and 0 bases from J, the gap between germline ends came to 19 bases. CDR3 length equals 19 residues. CDR3 residues: CATSRGFLMQGSSGNTIYF. The DNA for the CDR3 is TGTGCCACCAGCAGAGGATTCCTTATGCAGGGGTCCTCTGGAAACACCATATATTTT. Together with reference TRBV15 and TRBJ1-3, the CDR3 gives the full variable domain: DAMVIQNPRYQVTQFGKPVTLSCSQTLNHNVMYWYQQKSSQAPKLLFHYYDKDFNNEADTPDNFQSRRPNTSFCFLDIRSPGLGDTAMYLCATSRGFLMQGSSGNTIYFGEGSWLTVV.

About this clone itself: The junction departs from germline at one end; a sequencing error may be responsible. The chain couples TRBV4-3 to TRBJ2-6; D is possibly TRBD1 (5 bases). CDR1 is LGHNA, CDR2 YSLEER, per germline. CDR3 length equals 19 residues. Here the CDR3 reads CASSQEEPGIRAGANGLTF. Written as DNA, the CDR3 is TGCGCCAGCAGCCAAGAAGAACCAGGGATAAGAGCTGGGGCCAACGGCCTGACTTTC.

The chain has TRBV6-1 and TRBJ2-5; D not certain. Near its end, the DNA agrees better with TRBJ2-7, so the J call may be wrong. This CDR3 is built from 15 residues. Germline V gene data show CDR1 as MNHNS and CDR2 as SASEGT. The CDR3 DNA sequence: TGTGCCAGCAGTGAAGCGCCCGCAGGTGGGTACGAGCAGTACTTC. Its protein is CASSEAPAGGYEQYF.

The table lists this clone with a count of one. The gene calls are TRBV5-1 and TRBJ2-7, with TRBD2 identical over 7 bases. The CDR3 sequence is 15 residues long. Germline CDR1 SGHRS, CDR2 YFSETQ. The V segment lost 4 bases and the J segment 1 base; nucleotides outside the gene matches: 8. CDR3 sequence: CASSHAQGGSYEQYF. In DNA form, the CDR3 reads TGCGCCAGCAGCCATGCCCAGGGAGGGTCCTACGAGCAGTACTTC.

The rearrangement links TRBV5-1 to TRBJ2-5; the match to TRBD1 covers 9 bases. After removal of 3 bases from V and 5 bases from J, the junction contained 8 bases not matched to a gene. CDR3 size: 15 residues. Germline V lookup: CDR1 SGHRS, CDR2 YFSETQ. In nucleotides, the CDR3 is TGCGCCAGCAGCTCAACAGGGGGCGGTTGGGAGACCCAGTACTTC. As protein: CASSSTGGGWETQYF.

V and J are TRBV5-1 and TRBJ2-2; no reliable D call. Germline V gene lookup returns CDR1 SGHRS and CDR2 YFSETQ. Trimming removed 7 bases from V and 6 bases from J, with 13 bases in between. CDR3 length equals 13 residues. The CDR3 DNA follows: TGCGCCAGCCGGTCCGCCCTTTCCGGGGAGCTGTTTTTT. Translating gives CASRSALSGELFF. The whole variable domain, filled in from reference TRBV5-1 and TRBJ2-2, reads KAGVTQTPRYLIKTRGQQVTLSCSPISGHRSVSWYQQTPGQGLQFLFEYFSETQRNKGNFPGRFSGRQFSNSRSEMNVSTLELGDSALYLCASRSALSGELFFGEGSRLTVL.

This chain links TRBV5-1 with TRBJ2-2; TRBD2 matches 9 bases. CDR1 SGHRS and CDR2 YFSETQ come from the germline V gene. There are 15 residues in the CDR3. J lost 5 bases, V lost 3 bases, and 5 bases had no gene match. The CDR3 loop reads CASSSGTSRTGELFF. The DNA for the CDR3 is TGCGCCAGCAGCTCCGGGACTAGCCGAACCGGGGAGCTGTTTTTT.

The CDR3 sequence: CASSTLQGLNEKLFF. DNA of the CDR3: TGTGCCAGCAGTACTTTACAGGGCCTTAATGAAAAACTGTTTTTT. This chain connects TRBV11-1 to TRBJ1-4, with D possibly matching TRBD1 (6 bases). CDR1 and CDR2 from the germline V gene are SGHAT and FQDESV (reference sequence). The CDR3 covers 15 residues. Trimming removed 6 bases from V and 4 bases from J, with 15 bases in between. The whole variable domain, remainder taken from reference TRBV11-1 and TRBJ1-4, is EAEVAQSPRYKITEKSQAVAFWCDPISGHATLYWYRQILGQGPELLVQFQDESVVDDSQLPKDRFSAERLKGVDSTLKIQPAELGDSAMYLCASSTLQGLNEKLFFGSGTQLSVL.

This chain connects TRBV29-1 to TRBJ2-3, with TRBD1 matching over 12 bases. Germline V gene lookup returns CDR1 SQVTM and CDR2 ANQGSEA. The ends lost 4 bases at V and 4 bases at J; junction bases unmatched: 0. This CDR3 spans 13 amino acids. The CDR3 DNA reads as TGCAGCGTTGGGGACAGGGGGCCAGATACGCAGTATTTT. It is translated as CSVGDRGPDTQYF.

Written as DNA, the CDR3 is TGTGCCAGCAGGGCTCAGGGGATGAACACTGAAGCTTTCTTT. Its protein product is CASRAQGMNTEAFF. The chain joins TRBV6-4 to TRBJ1-1; TRBD1 is a possible D gene (6 bases). The germline CDR1 and CDR2 sequences are MRHNA and SNTAGT. CDR3 length: 14 amino acids. Deletions cut 6 bases from V and 0 bases from J, with 11 bases between.

The chain employs TRBV5-1 and TRBJ2-1; tentative D call: TRBD1 (6 bases). Trimming stripped 4 bases from V and 3 bases from J, with 17 bases between. This CDR3 spans 16 amino acids. In germline, CDR1 is SGHRS, CDR2 YFSETQ. The CDR3 spells CASSLLPGVSYNEQFF. The CDR3 DNA reads as TGCGCCAGCAGCCTACTTCCAGGGGTGAGCTACAATGAGCAGTTCTTC. Complete variable domain (other parts from reference TRBV5-1 and TRBJ2-1): KAGVTQTPRYLIKTRGQQVTLSCSPISGHRSVSWYQQTPGQGLQFLFEYFSETQRNKGNFPGRFSGRQFSNSRSEMNVSTLELGDSALYLCASSLLPGVSYNEQFFGPGTRLTVL.

This chain connects TRBV7-2 to TRBJ1-1; D not resolved. This CDR3 spans 15 amino acids. Germline CDR1 SGHTA, CDR2 FQGNSA. V dropped 5 bases and J dropped 1 base, with 14 bases sitting between them. CDR3 DNA sequence: TGTGCCAGCAGCCCTCTTGGAGTTCCGAACACTGAAGCTTTCTTT. Protein sequence: CASSPLGVPNTEAFF.

V usage is TRBV7-9 and J usage is TRBJ1-5; possible D gene TRBD1, 5 bases. Trimming took 3 bases from V and 3 from J, leaving 9 bases between them. This CDR3 contains 14 residues. Germline-derived CDR1 and CDR2 are SEHNR and FQNEAQ (reference sequence). CDR3 in amino acids: CASSFGGINQPQHF. The DNA for the CDR3 is TGTGCCAGCAGCTTCGGGGGAATCAATCAGCCCCAGCATTTT.

This chain joins TRBV2 and TRBJ1-5; 10 bases line up with TRBD1. CDR1 and CDR2 (germline): SNHLY, FYNNEI. The length of the CDR3 is 14 residues. V was pared by 6 bases and J by 4 bases, with 3 bases of the junction left unmatched. The CDR3 is CASSPGQGNQPQHF. Written as DNA, the CDR3 is TGTGCCAGCAGCCCGGGACAGGGGAATCAGCCCCAGCATTTT.

V gene TRBV11-2 combines with J gene TRBJ1-4; TRBD1 matches at 11 bases. Germline V gene sequence: CDR1 SGHAT, CDR2 FQNNGV. There are 16 residues in the CDR3. The trim removed 5 bases at V and 7 bases at J, leaving 9 bases unmatched. This CDR3 reads CASSIMSGTGGEKLFF. Written as DNA, the CDR3 is TGTGCCAGCAGCATAATGTCCGGGACAGGGGGTGAAAAACTGTTTTTT. Variable domain in full (rest from reference TRBV11-2 and TRBJ1-4): EAGVAQSPRYKIIEKRQSVAFWCNPISGHATLYWYQQILGQGPKLLIQFQNNGVVDDSQLPKDRFSAERLKGVDSTLKIQPAKLEDSAVYLCASSIMSGTGGEKLFFGSGTQLSVL.

The V call is TRBV5-4, the J call TRBJ2-2; 8 positions agree with TRBD1. The germline gives CDR1 SGHNT, CDR2 YYREEE (reference sequence). CDR3 length: 16 amino acids. V was clipped by 3 bases and J by 5 bases; unmatched bases: 9. The CDR3 DNA reads TGTGCCAGCAGCTCGAGACAGGGGAAAGGTACCGGGGAGCTGTTTTTT. The encoded protein is CASSSRQGKGTGELFF.

The V call is TRBV2, the J call TRBJ2-1; perhaps TRBD2 as D (5 bases). V dropped 6 bases and J dropped 6 bases, with 15 bases sitting between them. This CDR3 spans 14 amino acids. Germline V gene data show CDR1 as SNHLY and CDR2 as FYNNEI. The CDR3 reads CASRRALEGNEQFF. The CDR3 nucleotides read TGTGCCAGCAGGAGAGCCCTAGAGGGCAATGAGCAGTTCTTC.